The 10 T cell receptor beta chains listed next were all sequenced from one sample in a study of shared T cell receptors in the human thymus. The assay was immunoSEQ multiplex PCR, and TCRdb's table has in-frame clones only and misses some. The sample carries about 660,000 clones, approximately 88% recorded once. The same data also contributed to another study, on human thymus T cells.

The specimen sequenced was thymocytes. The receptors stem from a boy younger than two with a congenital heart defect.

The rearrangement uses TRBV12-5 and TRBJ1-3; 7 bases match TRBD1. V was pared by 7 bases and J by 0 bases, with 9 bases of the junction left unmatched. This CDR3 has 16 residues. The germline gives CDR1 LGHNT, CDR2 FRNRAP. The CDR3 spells CASASGQGDSGNTIYF. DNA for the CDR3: TGTGCTAGTGCTTCGGGGCAGGGGGACTCTGGAAACACCATATATTTT.

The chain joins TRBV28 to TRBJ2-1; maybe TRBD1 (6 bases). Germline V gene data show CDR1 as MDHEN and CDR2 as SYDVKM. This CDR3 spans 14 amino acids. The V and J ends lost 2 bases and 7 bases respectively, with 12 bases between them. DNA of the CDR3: TGTGCCAGCAGTTTACGAGGGACACTAAATGAGCAGTTCTTC. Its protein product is CASSLRGTLNEQFF. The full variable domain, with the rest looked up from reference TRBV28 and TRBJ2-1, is DVKVTQSSRYLVKRTGEKVFLECVQDMDHENMFWYRQDPGLGLRLIYFSYDVKMKEKGDIPEGYSVSREKKERFSLILESASTNQTSMYLCASSLRGTLNEQFFGPGTRLTVL.

CDR3 coding DNA: TGTGCCATCAGTGAGTCCCGACAGGGGCTTCAAGAGACCCAGTACTTC. Residues: CAISESRQGLQETQYF. The V call is TRBV10-3, the J call TRBJ2-5, with TRBD1 identical over 8 bases. There are 16 residues in the CDR3. Germline V gene sequence: CDR1 ENHRY, CDR2 SYGVKD. J lost 2 bases, V lost 0 bases, and 5 bases had no gene match.

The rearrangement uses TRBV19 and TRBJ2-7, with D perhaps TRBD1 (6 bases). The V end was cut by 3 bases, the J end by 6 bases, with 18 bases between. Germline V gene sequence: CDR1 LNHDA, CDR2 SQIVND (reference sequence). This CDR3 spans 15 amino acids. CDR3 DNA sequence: TGTGCCAGTAGTATTACCGGGACACCCCGGGGCGAGCAGTACTTC. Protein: CASSITGTPRGEQYF.

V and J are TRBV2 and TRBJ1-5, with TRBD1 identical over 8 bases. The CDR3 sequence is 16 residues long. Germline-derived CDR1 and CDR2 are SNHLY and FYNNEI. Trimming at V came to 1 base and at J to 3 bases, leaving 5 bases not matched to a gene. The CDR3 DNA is TGTGCCAGCAGTGAAGGGACAGGGTGGAACAATCAGCCCCAGCATTTT. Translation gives CASSEGTGWNNQPQHF.

The CDR3 nucleotides are TGTGCCAGCAGTCGCACGGGAGCCGGGGAGACCCAGTACTTC. Amino acid sequence: CASSRTGAGETQYF. This chain links TRBV6-6 with TRBJ2-5, with D perhaps TRBD2 (6 bases). Trimming pared 5 bases from V and 5 bases from J, leaving 15 bases between. This CDR3 is built from 14 residues. CDR1 MNHNY and CDR2 SVGAGI come from the germline V gene (reference sequence).

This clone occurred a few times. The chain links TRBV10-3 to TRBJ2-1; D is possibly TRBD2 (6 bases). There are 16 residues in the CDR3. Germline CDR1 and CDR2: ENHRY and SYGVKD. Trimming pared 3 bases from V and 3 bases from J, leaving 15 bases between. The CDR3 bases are TGTGCCATCAGTGAAAAGGAGGGGTTCGACTACAATGAGCAGTTCTTC. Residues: CAISEKEGFDYNEQFF.

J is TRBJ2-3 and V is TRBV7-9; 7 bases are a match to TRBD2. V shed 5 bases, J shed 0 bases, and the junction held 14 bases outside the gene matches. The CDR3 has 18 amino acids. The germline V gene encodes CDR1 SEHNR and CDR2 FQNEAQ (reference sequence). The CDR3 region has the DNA TGTGCCAGCAGCCGCTTGGGGGAGGGTAGCGACAGCACAGATACGCAGTATTTT. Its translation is CASSRLGEGSDSTDTQYF.

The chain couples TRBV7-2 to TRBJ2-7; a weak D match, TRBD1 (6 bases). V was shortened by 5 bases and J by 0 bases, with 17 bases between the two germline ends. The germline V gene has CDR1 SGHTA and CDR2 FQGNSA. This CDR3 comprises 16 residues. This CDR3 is CASSPLWADSSYEQYF. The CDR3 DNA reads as TGTGCCAGCAGCCCGCTGTGGGCGGACAGCTCCTACGAGCAGTACTTC.

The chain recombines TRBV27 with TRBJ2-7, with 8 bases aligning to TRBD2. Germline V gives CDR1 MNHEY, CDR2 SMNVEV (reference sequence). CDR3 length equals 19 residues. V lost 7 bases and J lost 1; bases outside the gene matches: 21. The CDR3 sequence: CASTHPSPAGGPISYEQYF. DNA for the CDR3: TGTGCCAGCACTCACCCCTCACCCGCGGGAGGCCCGATATCCTACGAGCAGTACTTC.